This TCR beta chain was recorded in a study of cytomegalovirus exposure and HLA in healthy donors. About the study: The approximately 660 first-cohort repertoires shared a platform with the 120 validation repertoires, as reported in a later analysis. Study results and caveats: Accounts indicate the classifier identified cytomegalovirus status with strong specificity and sensitivity. Many donors shared some public TCRs, even though most TCR sequences were rare.

Generated by immunoSEQ multiplex PCR, the TCRdb table keeps only in-frame clones and is missing some. The sample has 70,000 or so clones, roughly 93% seen once. CDR3 length: 14 amino acids. Germline CDR1 MNHNS, CDR2 SASEGT. V trimming: 7 bases; J trimming: 4 bases; junction bases outside the gene matches: 9. As regards this clone: What it binds is not known.

This chain uses TRBV6-1 with TRBJ1-2; TRBD1 aligns across 7 bases. This clonotype was sampled from a young woman in good health and CMV-seronegative. The sequencing input was PBMCs. Here the CDR3 reads CASTSGGRSYGYTF. DNA for the CDR3: TGTGCCAGCACCTCAGGGGGGCGTAGCTATGGCTACACCTTC.